These 29 T cell receptor beta chains were all obtained from the same sample, sequenced in a study of beta chain features in type 1 diabetes. Whole-study findings and limits: Shorter TCRB CDR3s, moderately but significantly so, were found in Type 1 diabetes patients in all four CD4+ subsets.

Reverse transcription of all isolated RNA meant that expressed TCRB transcripts were sequenced. This table comes from immunoSEQ multiplex PCR, and its TCRdb copy is limited to in-frame clones, with some not included. Here the sample spans 150,000 to 200,000 clones, roughly 65% being singletons. These receptors have no identified antigens. What was sequenced was naive CD4+ T cells from blood. Receptors originate from a man aged 25 to 45 with type 1 diabetes.

The gene calls are TRBV7-2 and TRBJ2-3; the D is unclear. V gave up 5 bases and J gave up 10 bases, with 22 bases separating them. This CDR3 has 15 amino acids. Germline V gene sequence: CDR1 SGHTA, CDR2 FQGNSA. CDR3: CASSPDRDTILSQYF. The DNA of the CDR3 is TGTGCCAGCAGCCCGGACCGCGATACCATACTTTCGCAGTATTTT.

The CDR3 sequence: CASSFGGDTEAFF. In DNA, the CDR3 is TGTGCCAGCAGTTTCGGTGGGGACACTGAAGCTTTCTTT. This rearrangement joins TRBV25-1 to TRBJ1-1; D uncertain. Trimming shortened V by 5 bases and J by 3 bases, and 10 bases separated the two germline ends. Germline V CDR1 and CDR2: MGHDK, SYGVNS. There are 13 residues in the CDR3.

The V and J genes are TRBV5-4 and TRBJ1-2, with TRBD1 identical over 7 bases. The CDR3 sequence is 15 residues long. In germline, CDR1 is SGHNT, CDR2 YYREEE (reference sequence). V was clipped by 4 bases and J by 0 bases; unmatched bases: 6. DNA for the CDR3: TGTGCCAGCAGCCCCCGGACAGGTCCTAACTATGGCTACACCTTC. Its protein is CASSPRTGPNYGYTF.

V usage is TRBV11-2 and J usage is TRBJ2-5; 8 nucleotides line up with TRBD1. This CDR3 contains 14 residues. The junction had 4 bases not matched to a gene; V was cut back by 3 bases and J by 4 bases. Germline-derived CDR1 and CDR2 are SGHAT and FQNNGV. The CDR3 is CASSFSGGTETQYF. The CDR3 DNA reads TGTGCCAGCAGCTTTTCAGGGGGCACAGAGACCCAGTACTTC.

V and J are TRBV6-5 and TRBJ2-3; D is ambiguous. CDR1 MNHEY and CDR2 SVGAGI come from the germline V gene. Trimming shortened V by 6 bases and J by 4 bases, and 14 bases separated the two germline ends. The CDR3 runs to 14 residues. The CDR3 DNA follows: TGTGCCAGCAGCCTAAATCGCCGAGCAGATACGCAGTATTTT. Translating it yields CASSLNRRADTQYF.

This sequence joins TRBV4-3 and TRBJ1-2; 8 nucleotides line up with TRBD1. CDR1 and CDR2 (germline): LGHNA, YSLEER. There are 13 residues in the CDR3. J lost 5 bases, V lost 1 base, and 0 bases had no gene match. The CDR3 coding sequence is TGCGCCAGCAGCCAAGGACAGGGGTATGGCTACACCTTC. Translating gives CASSQGQGYGYTF.

The chain has TRBV7-2 and TRBJ2-1; a possible D gene is TRBD2 (5 bases). The CDR3 runs to 15 residues. The V end lost 5 bases, the J end lost 6 bases, and 17 bases lay between the germline ends. Germline V lookup: CDR1 SGHTA, CDR2 FQGNSA. The CDR3 bases are TGTGCCAGCAGCCTCGGACTCCCCCCGGGCAATGAGCAGTTCTTC. Translation: CASSLGLPPGNEQFF.

This clone has only a few counts. This sequence joins TRBV11-2 and TRBJ2-3, with no clear D. Deletions cut 3 bases from V and 1 base from J, with 14 bases between. Germline CDR1 SGHAT, CDR2 FQNNGV. The CDR3 is 16 amino acids. The CDR3 region is CASSFFNFSGTDTQYF. The CDR3 nucleotides are TGTGCCAGCAGCTTTTTCAATTTTTCGGGCACAGATACGCAGTATTTT.

J is TRBJ2-7 and V is TRBV4-3; D remains unclear. V was cut by 0 bases and J by 7 bases, with 19 bases left in between. CDR3 length equals 16 residues. Germline CDR1 is LGHNA and CDR2 is YSLEER. The CDR3 protein is CASSQDGYEPEDEQYF. Here the CDR3 DNA reads TGCGCCAGCAGCCAAGACGGGTACGAACCAGAAGATGAGCAGTACTTC.

The chain joins TRBV4-3 to TRBJ2-5; maybe TRBD2 (6 bases). The CDR3 loop spans 14 amino acids. V was clipped by 1 base and J by 5 bases, with 11 bases between them. Germline CDR1 reads LGHNA; CDR2 reads YSLEER. CDR3 DNA sequence: TGCGCCAGCAGCCAAGTAGGCGCGGGGGAGACCCAGTACTTC. This gives the protein CASSQVGAGETQYF.

This clone has more than one count but fewer than ten. J is TRBJ2-7 and V is TRBV28, with 7 bases identical to TRBD1. CDR3 length: 15 residues. The germline V gene has CDR1 MDHEN and CDR2 SYDVKM. J was trimmed by 0 bases and V by 6 bases; bases with no gene match: 8. CDR3 coding DNA: TGTGCCAGCAGCTACGACAGGGCCACCTCCTACGAGCAGTACTTC. Its translation: CASSYDRATSYEQYF.

This rearrangement joins TRBV9 to TRBJ2-3; 11 nucleotides match TRBD2. Germline values: CDR1 SGDLS, CDR2 YYNGEE. CDR3 length: 16 amino acids. With 3 bases clipped from V and 1 base from J, the junction kept 4 bases outside the gene matches. The CDR3 DNA follows: TGTGCCAGCAGCGCGCTGGGACTAGCGGGCACAGATACGCAGTATTTT. As protein: CASSALGLAGTDTQYF.

This chain joins TRBV11-2 and TRBJ2-6, with D possibly being TRBD1 (6 bases). Germline V gives CDR1 SGHAT, CDR2 FQNNGV. Between the trimmed V and J ends, which lost 5 bases and 1 base, there was a span of 9 bases. CDR3 length equals 15 residues. In DNA form, the CDR3 reads TGTGCCAGCAGCGAACAGGGTTCTGGGGCCAACGTCCTGACTTTC. This encodes CASSEQGSGANVLTF.

This clone has just a few counts. The chain carries TRBV7-8 and TRBJ2-7; D ambiguous. V was clipped by 6 bases and J by 3 bases, with 15 bases between them. This CDR3 is built from 14 residues. Germline assignment: CDR1 SGHVS and CDR2 FQNEAQ. CDR3 loop: CASRRKAADYEQYF. The CDR3 nucleotides read TGTGCCAGCAGACGAAAGGCGGCAGACTACGAGCAGTACTTC.

The chain recombines TRBV5-4 with TRBJ2-3, with D hard to call. The V end lost 4 bases, the J end lost 3 bases, and 9 bases lay between the germline ends. This CDR3 contains 13 residues. Per the germline V gene, CDR1 is SGHNT and CDR2 is YYREEE (reference sequence). CDR3 residues: CASSQDWTDTQYF. CDR3 DNA: TGTGCCAGCAGCCAAGACTGGACAGATACGCAGTATTTT.

This chain uses TRBV6-6 with TRBJ2-7; D gene unclear. CDR3 length: 15 amino acids. Per germline, CDR1 MNHNY and CDR2 SVGAGI (reference sequence). V was shortened by 5 bases and J by 0 bases, with 14 bases between the two germline ends. CDR3 DNA: TGTGCCAGCAGTACACGTAGCTTTAGCTCCTACGAGCAGTACTTC. The encoded protein is CASSTRSFSSYEQYF.

The chain uses TRBV9 and TRBJ2-4, with D unresolved. The CDR3 sequence is 15 residues long. CDR1 is SGDLS, CDR2 YYNGEE, per germline. V was clipped by 1 base and J by 10 bases, with 18 bases between them. CDR3 in amino acids: CASSVLRPPEEIQYF. The CDR3 coding sequence is TGTGCCAGCAGCGTACTGCGGCCCCCTGAAGAGATTCAGTACTTC.

Worth noting for this clone: Germline and junction disagree at one end, which may indicate a read error. The chain carries TRBV4-3 and TRBJ2-3; TRBD2 is a possible D gene (7 bases). In germline, CDR1 is LGHNA, CDR2 YSLEER. This CDR3 has 16 amino acids. CDR3 DNA sequence: TGCGCCAGCAGCAAAGATGCGGGGGCCGGAGGAGATACGCAGTATTTT. Translated, it gives CASSKDAGAGGDTQYF.

The chain uses TRBV29-1 and TRBJ2-7; 7 nucleotides align to TRBD2. The CDR3 loop spans 12 amino acids. The germline CDR1 and CDR2 sequences are SQVTM and ANQGSEA. V dropped 7 bases and J dropped 4; count of bases not matched to a gene: 7. This chain's CDR3 is CSAQGAGYEQYF. Here the CDR3 DNA reads TGCAGCGCCCAGGGAGCGGGGTACGAGCAGTACTTC.

Only a few counts were recorded for this clone. This chain links TRBV4-3 with TRBJ1-6, with a weak D call TRBD1 (5 bases). CDR1 is LGHNA, CDR2 YSLEER, per germline. The V end was cut by 1 base, the J end by 10 bases, with 11 bases between. The CDR3 is 14 amino acids. The CDR3 sequence is CASSQAGQRSPLHF. The CDR3 coding sequence is TGCGCCAGCAGCCAAGCAGGGCAAAGATCACCCCTCCACTTT.

The chain employs TRBV29-1 and TRBJ2-3; 7 bases are shared with TRBD1. The trim removed 2 bases at V and 2 bases at J, leaving 7 bases unmatched. This CDR3 contains 15 residues. Germline V gives CDR1 SQVTM, CDR2 ANQGSEA. CDR3 sequence: CSVESQDRLTDTQYF. DNA of the CDR3: TGCAGCGTTGAATCTCAGGACAGGCTCACAGATACGCAGTATTTT.

V and J are TRBV12-2 and TRBJ1-1; the D call in the table, TRBD1, was not verified against the DNA. TRBV12-2 is a documented pseudogene. CDR3 length: 15 residues. CDR3 in amino acids: CASRFDMGGQPEAFF. CDR3 nucleotides: TGTGCAAGTCGCTTCGACATGGGGGGACAGCCCGAAGCTTTCTTT.

This clone was recorded a few times. V and J are TRBV20-1 and TRBJ1-1, with D unclear. Trimming shortened V by 0 bases and J by 5 bases, and 4 bases separated the two germline ends. Germline V gene sequence: CDR1 DFQATT, CDR2 SNEGSKA (reference sequence). This CDR3 region has 11 residues. CDR3 sequence (DNA): TGCAGTGCTAGAGATGTAACTGAAGCTTTCTTT. It translates to CSARDVTEAFF.

This chain uses TRBV9 with TRBJ2-1; possible D gene TRBD2, 6 bases. V was shortened by 2 bases and J by 5 bases, with 8 bases between the two germline ends. CDR3 length equals 13 residues. Germline assignment: CDR1 SGDLS and CDR2 YYNGEE. CDR3 protein: CASSVGGNNEQFF. DNA of the CDR3: TGTGCCAGCAGCGTCGGGGGAAACAATGAGCAGTTCTTC.

The chain employs TRBV7-9 and TRBJ2-3; D gene uncertain. V was cut by 2 bases and J by 4 bases, with 10 bases left in between. The germline V gene has CDR1 SEHNR and CDR2 FQNEAQ (reference sequence). CDR3 size: 14 residues. The CDR3 DNA reads TGTGCCAGCAGCTTATTAGATTGGCCAGATACGCAGTATTTT. It yields the protein CASSLLDWPDTQYF.

V and J are TRBV11-2 and TRBJ1-1; D uncertain. V was clipped by 1 base and J by 2 bases, with 5 bases between them. CDR3 size: 13 residues. Germline loops: CDR1 SGHAT, CDR2 FQNNGV. This CDR3 is CASSLVQNTEAFF. CDR3 coding DNA: TGTGCCAGCAGCTTAGTACAAAACACTGAAGCTTTCTTT. Variable domain in full (rest from reference TRBV11-2 and TRBJ1-1): EAGVAQSPRYKIIEKRQSVAFWCNPISGHATLYWYQQILGQGPKLLIQFQNNGVVDDSQLPKDRFSAERLKGVDSTLKIQPAKLEDSAVYLCASSLVQNTEAFFGQGTRLTVV.

This clone came up a few times. The rearrangement joins TRBV9 to TRBJ2-3; D is uncertain. The CDR3 consists of 14 residues. V was cut by 0 bases and J by 3 bases, with 8 bases left in between. Germline V gene sequence: CDR1 SGDLS, CDR2 YYNGEE. In DNA form, the CDR3 reads TGTGCCAGCAGCGTAGGGACCAAGACAGATACGCAGTATTTT. Translated: CASSVGTKTDTQYF.

The chain links TRBV29-1 to TRBJ1-2; tentative D call: TRBD1 (6 bases). V shed 5 bases and J shed 7 bases, with 14 bases lying between them. Per germline, CDR1 SQVTM and CDR2 ANQGSEA. The CDR3 runs 12 residues. The CDR3 loop reads CSVYTGSSGYTF. CDR3 nucleotides: TGCAGCGTTTATACAGGGTCCTCTGGCTACACCTTC.

The V call is TRBV5-6, the J call TRBJ1-3; D not resolved. The CDR3 contains 14 residues. In germline, CDR1 is SGHDT, CDR2 YYEEEE. The ends were cut back, 5 bases at V and 0 bases at J, with 9 bases in the middle. As DNA, the CDR3 is TGTGCCAGCAGTTTTTACAGCTCTGGAAACACCATATATTTT. Its protein product is CASSFYSSGNTIYF.